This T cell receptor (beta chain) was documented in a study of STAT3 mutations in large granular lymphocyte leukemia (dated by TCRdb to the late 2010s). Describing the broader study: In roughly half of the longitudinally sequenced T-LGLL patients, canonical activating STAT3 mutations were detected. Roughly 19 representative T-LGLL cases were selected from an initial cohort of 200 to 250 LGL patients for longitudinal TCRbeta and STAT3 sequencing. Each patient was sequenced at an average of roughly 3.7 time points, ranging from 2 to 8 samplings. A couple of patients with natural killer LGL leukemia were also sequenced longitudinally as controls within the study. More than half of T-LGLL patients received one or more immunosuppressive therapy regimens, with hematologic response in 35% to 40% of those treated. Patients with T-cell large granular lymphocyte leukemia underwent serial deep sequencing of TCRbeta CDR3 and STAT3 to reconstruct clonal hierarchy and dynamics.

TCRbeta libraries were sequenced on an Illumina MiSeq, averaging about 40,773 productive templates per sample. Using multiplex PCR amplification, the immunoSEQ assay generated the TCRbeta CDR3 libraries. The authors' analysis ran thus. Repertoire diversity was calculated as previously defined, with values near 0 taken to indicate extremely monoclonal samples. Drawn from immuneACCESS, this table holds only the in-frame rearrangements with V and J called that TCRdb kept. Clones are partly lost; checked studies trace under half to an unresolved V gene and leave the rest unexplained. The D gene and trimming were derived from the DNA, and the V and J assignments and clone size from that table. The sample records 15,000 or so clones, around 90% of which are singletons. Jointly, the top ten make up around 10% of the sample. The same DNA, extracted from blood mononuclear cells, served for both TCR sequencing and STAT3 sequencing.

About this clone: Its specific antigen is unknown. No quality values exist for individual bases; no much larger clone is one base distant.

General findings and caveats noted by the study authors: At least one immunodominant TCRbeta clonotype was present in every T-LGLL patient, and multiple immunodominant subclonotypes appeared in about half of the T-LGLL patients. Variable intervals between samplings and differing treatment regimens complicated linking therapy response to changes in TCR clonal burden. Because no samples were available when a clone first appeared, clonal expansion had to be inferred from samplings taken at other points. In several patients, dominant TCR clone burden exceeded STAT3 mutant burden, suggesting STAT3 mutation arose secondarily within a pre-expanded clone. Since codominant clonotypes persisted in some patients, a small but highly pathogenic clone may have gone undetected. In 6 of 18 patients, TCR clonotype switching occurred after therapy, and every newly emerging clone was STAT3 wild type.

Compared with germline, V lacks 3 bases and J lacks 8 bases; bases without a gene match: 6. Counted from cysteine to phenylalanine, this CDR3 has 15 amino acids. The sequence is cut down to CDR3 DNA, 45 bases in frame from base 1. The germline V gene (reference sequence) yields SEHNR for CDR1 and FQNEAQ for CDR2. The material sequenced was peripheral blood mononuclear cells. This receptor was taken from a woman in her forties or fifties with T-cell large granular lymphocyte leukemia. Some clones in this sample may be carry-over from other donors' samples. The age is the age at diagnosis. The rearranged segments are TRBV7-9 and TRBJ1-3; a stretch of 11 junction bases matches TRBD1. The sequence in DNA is TGTGCCAGCAGCTTTACGGGACAGGGGGTCCACACCATATATTTT. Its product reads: CASSFTGQGVHTIYF.